A selection of T cell receptor beta chains follows, all from one sample in a study of CD8+CD57+ T cells in acquired aplastic anemia. TCRdb reanalysed the reads using MiXCR and keeps one entry per CDR3 protein. Of some 140,000 distinct CDR3 sequences listed, about 52% are singletons. Input material: sorted CD4+, CD8+, or CD8+CD57+ T cells (not recorded which) from PBMCs. The receptors come from a human donor with aplastic anemia. CDR3s include the opening cysteine and the closing phenylalanine or tryptophan. Each record gives: V gene, clone size, D gene, J gene, CDR3 protein, CDR3 DNA. A D gene is named only where the DNA matches it firmly. The size of a clone is reported for some rows only, either as once, few or many, or as a class for expanded clones.

TRBV9	NA	TRBD2	TRBJ2-3	CASSPIAGGHTDTQYF	TGTGCCAGCAGCCCTATAGCGGGGGGACACACAGATACGCAGTATTTT
TRBV4-3	NA	TRBD1	TRBJ1-1	CASSRGVDRVGSEAFF	TGCGCCAGCAGCCGCGGGGTGGACAGGGTTGGTTCTGAAGCTTTCTTT
TRBV11-2	NA	TRBD2	TRBJ2-1	CASSLGRVAGVSNEQFF	TGTGCCAGCAGCTTAGGCCGGGTAGCGGGAGTCTCCAATGAGCAGTTCTTC
TRBV29-1	NA	NA	TRBJ1-2	CSVVVTADGYTF	TGCAGCGTTGTAGTGACAGCTGATGGCTACACCTTC
TRBV6-5	few	TRBD1	TRBJ2-2	CASSTRTGGITGELFF	TGTGCCAGCAGTACACGGACAGGGGGTATCACCGGGGAGCTGTTTTTT
TRBV20-1	once	NA	TRBJ2-7	CSATGPLRSTYEQYF	TGCAGTGCTACGGGACCCCTACGGAGCACCTACGAGCAGTACTTC
TRBV5-4	many	NA	TRBJ1-2	CASSLVGRGAGHYGYTF	TGTGCCAGCAGCTTGGTGGGGCGGGGAGCAGGTCACTATGGCTACACCTTC
TRBV2	few	TRBD1	TRBJ2-7	CASIGQGYEQYF	TGTGCCAGCATCGGACAGGGCTACGAGCAGTACTTC
TRBV15	NA	NA	TRBJ2-7	CATSRQGAGRGEQYF	TGTGCCACCAGCAGACAAGGGGCAGGGAGAGGCGAGCAGTACTTC
TRBV19	NA	NA	TRBJ2-5	CAVRGGETQYF	TGTGCCGTCCGGGGCGGGGAGACCCAGTACTTC
TRBV2	few	NA	TRBJ2-7	CASSLQTAQGEQYF	TGTGCCAGCAGTCTCCAAACAGCACAGGGCGAGCAGTACTTC
TRBV2	many	TRBD2	TRBJ2-7	CASRPAGGTYEQYF	TGTGCCAGCCGCCCAGCGGGGGGCACCTACGAGCAGTACTTC
TRBV10-3	once	NA	TRBJ2-2	CAISESKDAGELFF	TGTGCCATCAGTGAGTCGAAGGACGCCGGGGAGCTGTTTTTT
TRBV29-1	NA	NA	TRBJ1-2	CSVALRGYTF	TGCAGCGTTGCCCTGAGGGGCTACACCTTC
TRBV2	many	NA	TRBJ2-5	CASSEFRGDPETQYF	TGTGCCAGCAGTGAATTCCGAGGAGATCCAGAGACCCAGTACTTC
TRBV29-1	once	TRBD1	TRBJ1-1	CSVRPRGLGTEAFF	TGCAGCGTCCGGCCAAGGGGGCTCGGCACTGAAGCTTTCTTT
TRBV29-1	NA	NA	TRBJ2-5	CSVDGYLRAQYF	TGCAGCGTTGATGGCTACTTAAGGGCCCAGTACTTC
TRBV29-1	many	NA	TRBJ1-1	CSVERDITEAFF	TGCAGCGTTGAAAGGGACATCACTGAAGCTTTCTTT
TRBV20-1	NA	TRBD2	TRBJ2-3	CSAMPASGGSTDTQYF	TGCAGTGCTATGCCCGCTAGCGGAGGGAGCACAGATACGCAGTATTTT
TRBV29-1	NA	TRBD2	TRBJ2-3	CSVEKGPGGAQYF	TGCAGCGTTGAGAAAGGGCCGGGGGGTGCGCAGTATTTT
TRBV24-1	NA	NA	TRBJ2-5	CATSDYRQAQETKYF	TGTGCCACCAGTGACTACCGACAGGCTCAAGAGACCAAGTACTTC
TRBV15	NA	NA	TRBJ1-6	CATSSRTVSDSPLHF	TGTGCCACCAGCAGCAGGACAGTCTCAGATTCACCCCTCCACTTT
TRBV15	NA	NA	TRBJ2-7	CATSSLVQDKPYEQYF	TGTGCCACCAGCAGCTTAGTACAGGATAAACCCTACGAGCAGTACTTC
TRBV4-1	many	NA	TRBJ2-3	CASSPRGGGDTQYF	TGCGCCAGCAGCCCTAGGGGGGGTGGGGATACGCAGTATTTT
TRBV25-1	NA	TRBD1	TRBJ2-1	CATSGQGPYNEQFF	TGTGCCACCTCGGGACAGGGACCCTACAATGAGCAGTTCTTC
TRBV20-1	NA	TRBD1	TRBJ1-1	CSASRGHTEAFF	TGCAGTGCTAGCAGGGGGCACACTGAAGCTTTCTTT
TRBV2	NA	NA	TRBJ2-7	CASIRTPGPYEQYF	TGTGCCAGCATCCGGACACCGGGCCCCTACGAGCAGTACTTC
TRBV10-2	NA	NA	TRBJ1-1	CATERDLGGTEAFF	TGCGCCACCGAAAGAGATTTGGGCGGCACTGAAGCTTTCTTT
TRBV20-1	many	TRBD1	TRBJ1-2	CSARDPLQGDYGYTF	TGCAGTGCTAGAGATCCCTTACAGGGGGATTATGGCTACACCTTC
TRBV2	NA	NA	TRBJ1-1	CASLNTEAFF	TGTGCCAGCCTTAACACTGAAGCTTTCTTT
TRBV2	NA	NA	TRBJ1-6	CASSDGSRYNSPLHF	TGTGCCAGCAGTGATGGGAGTCGGTATAATTCACCCCTCCACTTT